The clone carrying this T cell receptor (beta chain) was seen many times. MiXCR, run by TCRdb on the RT-PCR reads, gives a single entry per CDR3 protein. The data show fewer than 800,000 distinct CDR3 sequences, more than 13% seen once. This clonotype was sampled from a female donor in good health, serving as a healthy control. The specimen was memory CD4+ T cells from blood.

CDR3 DNA sequence: TGTGCCAGCAGCGTACTCACAGGGGAAGAGACCCAGTACTTC. Its protein product is CASSVLTGEETQYF. The chain uses TRBV7-2 and TRBJ2-5, with TRBD1 matching 7 bases. CDR1 and CDR2 (germline): SGHTA, FQGNSA. This CDR3 is 14 amino acids long. V shed 5 bases, J shed 3 bases, and the junction held 6 bases outside the gene matches.